The next 26 T cell receptor beta chains were all read from a single sample in a study of blood T cell repertoires in COVID-19. TCRdb's table, derived via immunoSEQ multiplex PCR, lists solely in-frame clones and lacks some. The repertoire holds fewer than 150,000 clones, with roughly 87% as singletons. Sequenced: peripheral blood. The receptors come from a human donor in a cohort sampled during active COVID-19.

This chain uses TRBV7-9 with TRBJ2-1; D remains unclear. V gave up 4 bases and J gave up 3 bases, with 16 bases separating them. The germline V gene has CDR1 SEHNR and CDR2 FQNEAQ (reference sequence). This CDR3 has 16 residues. CDR3 sequence (DNA): TGTGCCAGCAGCTACCGAGATCCCCCCTACTACAATGAGCAGTTCTTC. It encodes CASSYRDPPYYNEQFF.

CDR3 nucleotide sequence: TGTGCCGTACATAACGGGGAATATAATTCACCCCTCCACTTT. Encoded protein: CAVHNGEYNSPLHF. This chain connects TRBV19 to TRBJ1-6; D remains unclear. The CDR3 has 14 residues. Germline loops: CDR1 LNHDA, CDR2 SQIVND (reference sequence). V was clipped by 11 bases and J by 4 bases, with 15 bases between them.

V usage is TRBV4-1 and J usage is TRBJ2-7, with a weak D call TRBD2 (7 bases). The CDR3 length is 17 residues. Germline CDR1 is MGHRA and CDR2 is YSYEKL. With 0 bases removed from V and 2 bases from J, the gap between germline ends came to 17 bases. CDR3 protein: CASSQDRSGGLPYEQYF. The CDR3 bases are TGCGCCAGCAGCCAAGATAGATCGGGGGGCCTACCCTACGAGCAGTACTTC.

CDR3 in DNA: TGCGCCAGCAGCCAAGGGGGACGGACTGGCGGGATTTACGAGCAGTACTTC. Protein: CASSQGGRTGGIYEQYF. V gene TRBV4-1 combines with J gene TRBJ2-7; a possible D gene is TRBD2 (6 bases). The germline V gene has CDR1 MGHRA and CDR2 YSYEKL. This CDR3 region has 17 residues. V lost 1 base to trimming and J lost 4 bases, with 20 bases between them.

J is TRBJ2-7 and V is TRBV29-1; possibly TRBD2 for D (6 bases). Trimming left V 7 bases short and J 2 bases short, with 18 bases between. The germline gives CDR1 SQVTM, CDR2 ANQGSEA. The CDR3 spans 14 residues. This chain's CDR3 is CSAGSGLGAYEQYF. The CDR3 nucleotides read TGCAGCGCGGGATCGGGACTGGGAGCCTACGAGCAGTACTTC.

The chain couples TRBV28 to TRBJ1-2; D is unclear. Trimming took off 6 bases at V and 2 bases at J, with 7 bases between the two ends. There are 12 residues in the CDR3. Germline V gene data show CDR1 as MDHEN and CDR2 as SYDVKM. This chain's CDR3 is CASRIQNYGYTF. CDR3 nucleotides: TGTGCCAGCAGGATACAGAACTATGGCTACACCTTC.

This rearrangement joins TRBV18 to TRBJ2-1; 13 nucleotides line up with TRBD2. CDR1 is KGHSH and CDR2 is LQKENI in the germline V gene. The CDR3 is made up of 16 amino acids. With V trimmed by 5 bases and J by 7 bases, 8 bases remained unmatched. The CDR3 region is CASSATSGGSLNEQFF. CDR3 nucleotide sequence: TGTGCCAGCTCAGCGACTAGCGGGGGGTCTTTGAATGAGCAGTTCTTC.

The table lists this clone with a count of one. This chain connects TRBV7-2 to TRBJ2-5, with D unresolved. The CDR3 runs to 14 residues. Germline values: CDR1 SGHTA, CDR2 FQGNSA. V was clipped by 4 bases and J by 1 base, with 10 bases between them. Here the CDR3 reads CASSSPAAQETQYF. The CDR3 DNA sequence: TGTGCCAGCAGCTCACCCGCGGCCCAAGAGACCCAGTACTTC. Together with reference TRBV7-2 and TRBJ2-5, the CDR3 gives the full variable domain: GAGVSQSPSNKVTEKGKDVELRCDPISGHTALYWYRQSLGQGLEFLIYFQGNSAPDKSGLPSDRFSAERTGGSVSTLTIQRTQQEDSAVYLCASSSPAAQETQYFGPGTRLLVL.

The chain couples TRBV29-1 to TRBJ1-2; a possible D gene is TRBD1 (5 bases). Trimming removed 4 bases at V and 2 bases at J, with 11 bases between. Germline CDR1 reads SQVTM; CDR2 reads ANQGSEA. The CDR3 is 13 residues long. In DNA, the CDR3 is TGCAGCGTTGGTGCACCAGGGAACTATGGCTACACCTTC. Translated: CSVGAPGNYGYTF.

J is TRBJ2-7 and V is TRBV19; 8 positions match TRBD1. V lost 4 bases to trimming and J lost 2 bases; unmatched junction nucleotides: 4. The CDR3 contains 14 residues. From germline, CDR1 is LNHDA and CDR2 SQIVND (reference sequence). The CDR3 DNA reads TGTGCCAGTAGTACGCGACAGGGGCCCTACGAGCAGTACTTC. Residues: CASSTRQGPYEQYF.

This clone was observed once. The chain joins TRBV5-1 to TRBJ1-4; D is perhaps TRBD1 (6 bases). The CDR3 totals 14 residues. Looked up from germline, CDR1 is SGHRS and CDR2 is YFSETQ. V dropped 4 bases and J dropped 8 bases, with 15 bases sitting between them. In nucleotides, the CDR3 is TGCGCCAGCAGCCTCGCAGGGGATTTGGAAAAACTGTTTTTT. Amino acids: CASSLAGDLEKLFF.

The chain links TRBV6-5 to TRBJ2-5, with D hard to call. This CDR3 has 12 amino acids. Germline V lookup: CDR1 MNHEY, CDR2 SVGAGI. V shed 5 bases and J shed 7 bases, with 11 bases lying between them. CDR3 sequence reads: CASSTRVGTQYF. The DNA of the CDR3 is TGTGCCAGCAGTACCCGGGTTGGGACCCAGTACTTC.

V usage is TRBV4-1 and J usage is TRBJ2-3; unclear D gene. Germline lookup yields CDR1 MGHRA and CDR2 YSYEKL. This CDR3 is built from 16 residues. The V end lost 4 bases, the J end lost 4 bases, and 18 bases lay between the germline ends. In nucleotides, the CDR3 is TGCGCCAGCAGCCTCACTCCCTCCGAGAAAGCAGATACGCAGTATTTT. Protein sequence: CASSLTPSEKADTQYF.

J is TRBJ1-1 and V is TRBV30; 7 bases agree with TRBD1. Trimming at V came to 2 bases and at J to 8 bases, leaving 5 bases not matched to a gene. This CDR3 has 12 amino acids. Germline V gives CDR1 GTSNPN, CDR2 SVGIG (reference sequence). This CDR3 is CAWSKDRPEAFF. CDR3 sequence (DNA): TGTGCCTGGAGTAAGGACAGGCCGGAAGCTTTCTTT. Filled out from reference TRBV30 and TRBJ1-1, the complete variable domain reads SQTIHQWPATLVQPVGSPLSLECTVEGTSNPNLYWYRQAAGRGLQLLFYSVGIGQISSEVPQNLSASRPQDRQFILSSKKLLLSDSGFYLCAWSKDRPEAFFGQGTRLTVV.

Details on this clone: This sample includes further DNA sequences coding for the same CDR3. The chain couples TRBV28 to TRBJ2-3; maybe TRBD2 (6 bases). Per germline, CDR1 MDHEN and CDR2 SYDVKM. This CDR3 is 13 amino acids long. V was pared by 2 bases and J by 3 bases, with 6 bases between. CDR3 nucleotides: TGTGCCAGCAGTTTAGGGGGGACAGATACGCAGTATTTT. Its translation: CASSLGGTDTQYF.

This CDR3 is CATSEGGEYEQYF. DNA of the CDR3: TGTGCCACCAGTGAAGGGGGCGAGTACGAGCAGTACTTC. J is TRBJ2-7 and V is TRBV24-1; 7 bases are shared with TRBD1. The CDR3 runs 13 residues. With V trimmed by 4 bases and J by 4 bases, 3 bases remained unmatched. Germline V gene sequence: CDR1 KGHDR, CDR2 SFDVKD.

V and J are TRBV24-1 and TRBJ1-5; 7 bases line up with TRBD1. Looked up from germline, CDR1 is KGHDR and CDR2 is SFDVKD. The CDR3 has 15 residues. V was pared by 5 bases and J by 4 bases, with 7 bases of the junction left unmatched. For the CDR3, the DNA is TGTGCCACCAGTGCTTCCACAGGGGATAATCAGCCCCAGCATTTT. Translated: CATSASTGDNQPQHF.

This chain uses TRBV5-4 with TRBJ1-3; tentatively, D is TRBD1 (5 bases). The CDR3 is 14 amino acids. Germline loops: CDR1 SGHNT, CDR2 YYREEE (reference sequence). The V and J ends lost 5 bases and 2 bases respectively, with 11 bases between them. This CDR3 is CASSDGQAGNTIYF. CDR3 nucleotides: TGTGCCAGCAGTGATGGACAAGCTGGAAACACCATATATTTT.

V usage is TRBV18 and J usage is TRBJ1-2, with 7 bases aligning to TRBD1. Germline-derived CDR1 and CDR2 are KGHSH and LQKENI. Trimming removed 10 bases from V and 0 bases from J; junction bases left unmatched: 5. The CDR3 loop spans 13 amino acids. The CDR3 DNA reads TGTGCCACAAAACAGGGGACTAACTATGGCTACACCTTC. This sequence encodes CATKQGTNYGYTF.

This sequence joins TRBV5-1 and TRBJ1-2; D possibly corresponds to TRBD1 (6 bases). Germline V CDR1 and CDR2: SGHRS, YFSETQ. V was pared by 4 bases and J by 2 bases, with 18 bases between. This CDR3 spans 16 amino acids. CDR3 protein: CASSGGVLGINYGYTF. DNA of the CDR3: TGCGCCAGCAGCGGGGGCGTCTTGGGGATCAACTATGGCTACACCTTC.

The rearrangement joins TRBV5-1 to TRBJ2-3, with 9 bases that match TRBD2. CDR3 length: 15 amino acids. Trimming cost V 4 bases and J 2 bases; bases outside gene matches: 5. CDR1 and CDR2 (germline): SGHRS, YFSETQ. Here the CDR3 DNA reads TGCGCCAGCAGCGCCTCTAGCGGGGACACAGATACGCAGTATTTT. Translating it yields CASSASSGDTDTQYF.

The chain combines TRBV25-1 with TRBJ2-1, with 9 positions matching TRBD2. Per the germline V gene, CDR1 is MGHDK and CDR2 is SYGVNS. Unmatched junction bases numbered 8, after V lost 3 bases and J lost 8 bases. This CDR3 spans 15 amino acids. CDR3 loop: CASSDNAGGVDEQFF. The CDR3 DNA is TGTGCCAGCAGTGATAATGCGGGGGGGGTAGATGAGCAGTTCTTC.

This chain joins TRBV3-1 (or the pseudogene TRBV3-2) and TRBJ1-5, with 11 bases aligning to TRBD1. Per germline, CDR1 LGHDT and CDR2 YNNKEL (reference sequence). After removal of 4 bases from V and 7 bases from J, the junction contained 12 bases not matched to a gene. The length of the CDR3 is 17 residues. CDR3 bases: TGTGCCAGCAGCCCCGCCGGGACAGGGGGAGGAGGACAGCCCCAGCATTTT. Residues: CASSPAGTGGGGQPQHF.

A remark on this clone: A read error may produce the germline difference seen at one junction end. The genes are TRBV7-7 and TRBJ2-2, with D perhaps TRBD2 (6 bases). The CDR3 spans 16 residues. Germline V gene sequence: CDR1 SSHAT, CDR2 FNYEAQ (reference sequence). In DNA form, the CDR3 reads TGTGCTAGCAGCACAAGGGTACTAGCCGGCACCGGGGAGCTGTTTTTT. Residues: CASSTRVLAGTGELFF.

The chain recombines TRBV5-8 with TRBJ1-5; no definite D call. The CDR3 is made up of 11 amino acids. Between the trimmed V and J ends, which lost 4 bases and 7 bases, there was a span of 6 bases. Germline CDR1 SGHTS, CDR2 YDEGEE. The CDR3 bases are TGTGCCAGCAGCCAGGTGCAGCCCCAGCATTTT. This codes for CASSQVQPQHF.

The chain joins TRBV14 to TRBJ1-2, with D perhaps TRBD1 (5 bases). Germline V CDR1 and CDR2: SGHDN, FVKESK. Trimming removed 1 base from V and 8 bases from J, with 11 bases in between. The CDR3 consists of 13 residues. CDR3 sequence (DNA): TGTGCCAGCAGCCAAGTAAATCAGGGAGGCTACACCTTC. Protein sequence: CASSQVNQGGYTF.